Listed here is a single T cell receptor (beta chain). Which antigen it targets is not known. No per-base quality is available; no much larger clone lies one base away. This sample stems from a study of blood T cell repertoires in COVID-19 (dated by TCRdb to between 2020 and 2021). Turning to the overall study: The collaborator samples originated in the United States, Italy and Spain and spanned the acute and convalescent phases of COVID-19. The samples were drawn from two sources: the first 160 participants of the ongoing ImmuneRACE study, and 950 to 1,500 subjects contributed by 6 global collaborators. Nearly every sample came with metadata listing a de-identified subject ID, COVID-19 status, age in years and sex. The repertoires were released in a freely available public database meant as a resource for research on the immune response to SARS-CoV-2. The prospective study material was composed of cDNA or gDNA derived from T cells, B-cell-depleted T cells, or PBMCs. Where available, HLA class I and class II types were obtained from metadata supplied by the sample provider rather than from assay-based typing. Deeply sampled blood TCRbeta repertoires from subjects exposed to, actively infected with, or recovered from COVID-19 were included in the dataset. What the study reported, not specific to this receptor: The quantity of clinical and demographic metadata differed by source and by participant and was supplied without curation.

Whole blood was collected in K2EDTA tubes by collaborating institutions according to the institutions' own protocols. For TCRbeta analysis, collaborators shipped samples in one of three forms: frozen whole blood, isolated PBMCs, or DNA extracted from either of those sample types. TCRbeta CDR3 regions were amplified from genomic DNA using the immunoSEQ Assay, a bias-controlled multiplex PCR. Turning to the authors' computational methods: Within the assay, amplification of reference gene primers was used to estimate how many nucleated cells each sample contained. To quantify the absolute abundance of each unique TCRbeta CDR3 rearrangement, sequence reads were collapsed and filtered. For each sample, productive Simpson clonality was calculated as the square root of Simpson's diversity index across productive rearrangements. TCRdb took over this immuneACCESS table, retaining in-frame rearrangements with V and J assigned. Such tables are incomplete; in checked studies, under half of the missing clones stem from an unresolved V gene, and the remainder is unexplained. From that table come the V and J calls and clone size; the DNA was used to work out D and trimming. The sample table shows about 47,000 clones, and 82% are seen once. The ten largest clonotypes hold 13% to 15% of the sample.

This sequence was found in a human donor with acute or convalescent COVID-19. The donor label of this sample is uncertain. The sequenced material came from peripheral blood.

The DNA is TGTGCCAGCAGGAGGACAGGGAGCCCCTCGCATGAGCAGTTCTTC. Its protein product is CASRRTGSPSHEQFF. The chain was built from TRBV13 and TRBJ2-1, and 8 bases in between align with TRBD1. The CDR3 covers 15 residues, taking in both the cysteine and the phenylalanine. CDR3 DNA is the only sequence kept; it has 45 bases, read in frame from the first base. Ends trimmed: V by 6 bases, J by 8 bases; bases unmatched to a gene: 12. Via the germline V gene (reference sequence), CDR1 is PRHDT and CDR2 FYEKMQ.